The next 23 T cell receptor beta chains were all read from a single sample in a study of beta chain features in type 1 diabetes. The whole isolated RNA underwent reverse transcription, so sequencing captured expressed TCRB transcripts. The data were produced by immunoSEQ multiplex PCR, yet TCRdb's version contains in-frame clones alone and is incomplete. The repertoire consists of 70,000 to 90,000 clones, with around a third occurring once and the leading ten covering about 0.42%. Sequenced sample: stem cell memory CD4+ T cells from blood. These receptors were taken from a young woman in good health.

The chain employs TRBV4-1 and TRBJ2-2, with D tentatively TRBD1 (6 bases). Germline loops: CDR1 MGHRA, CDR2 YSYEKL. V was cut by 6 bases and J by 0 bases, with 14 bases left in between. This CDR3 region has 16 residues. The CDR3 nucleotides are TGCGCCAGCAGGCCTTTGGGACACGCGAACACCGGGGAGCTGTTTTTT. It specifies CASRPLGHANTGELFF.

The chain recombines TRBV5-1 with TRBJ1-2; 8 bases agree with TRBD1. Germline CDR1 and CDR2: SGHRS and YFSETQ. The CDR3 totals 16 residues. V lost 0 bases to trimming and J lost 6 bases; unmatched junction nucleotides: 10. In DNA, the CDR3 is TGCGCCAGCAGCTTGGGACAGGGGCCCTCCCGTCATGGCTACACCTTC. Protein product: CASSLGQGPSRHGYTF. Full variable domain (outside the CDR3, taken from reference TRBV5-1 and TRBJ1-2): KAGVTQTPRYLIKTRGQQVTLSCSPISGHRSVSWYQQTPGQGLQFLFEYFSETQRNKGNFPGRFSGRQFSNSRSEMNVSTLELGDSALYLCASSLGQGPSRHGYTFGSGTRLTVV.

The genes are TRBV7-9 and TRBJ1-3, with D unclear. The germline V gene has CDR1 SEHNR and CDR2 FQNEAQ (reference sequence). This CDR3 has 14 residues. V was pared by 5 bases and J by 1 base, with 9 bases between. CDR3 bases: TGTGCCAGCAGCGATCCCTATTCTGGAAACACCATATATTTT. Residues: CASSDPYSGNTIYF.

This chain uses TRBV29-1 with TRBJ2-4; 10 bases line up with TRBD1. J lost 3 bases, V lost 7 bases, and 6 bases had no gene match. The germline V gene has CDR1 SQVTM and CDR2 ANQGSEA. The CDR3 extends over 14 amino acids. The CDR3 here is CSARQGAGKNIQYF. CDR3 DNA sequence: TGCAGCGCCCGACAGGGGGCCGGCAAAAACATTCAGTACTTC.

This clone came up a few times. V usage is TRBV11-1 and J usage is TRBJ2-1; D gene unclear. The CDR3 extends over 15 amino acids. CDR1 is SGHAT, CDR2 FQDESV, per germline (reference sequence). V was trimmed by 1 base and J by 8 bases, leaving 15 bases between them. The CDR3 DNA reads TGTGCCAGCAGCTTAGGACTCCCAAGAGGCGATGAGCAGTTCTTC. Amino acids: CASSLGLPRGDEQFF.

The V and J genes are TRBV19 and TRBJ1-1, with D unresolved. The CDR3 totals 13 residues. Trimming stripped 8 bases from V and 1 base from J, with 11 bases between. CDR1 and CDR2 from the germline V gene are LNHDA and SQIVND (reference sequence). Here the CDR3 reads CASGVRENTEAFF. For the CDR3, the DNA is TGTGCCAGTGGGGTGCGGGAGAACACTGAAGCTTTCTTT.

In this sample, this clone turned up a few times. This chain joins TRBV4-3 and TRBJ2-5, with unresolved D. CDR3 length: 16 amino acids. Germline CDR1 and CDR2: LGHNA and YSLEER. Trimming took 1 base from V and 4 from J, leaving 16 bases between them. The CDR3 sequence: CASSQARPVPLETQYF. In DNA, the CDR3 is TGCGCCAGCAGCCAAGCGAGGCCGGTACCCCTAGAGACCCAGTACTTC.

The V gene is TRBV6-1, the J gene TRBJ2-7; 9 bases agree with TRBD2. Trimming cost V 5 bases and J 3 bases; bases outside gene matches: 8. Germline loops: CDR1 MNHNS, CDR2 SASEGT. The CDR3 contains 15 residues. CDR3 protein: CASSSGTSNIYEQYF. The CDR3 coding sequence is TGTGCCAGCAGTTCAGGGACTAGCAACATCTACGAGCAGTACTTC.

The rearrangement uses TRBV29-1 and TRBJ2-3; the match to TRBD2 covers 10 bases. This CDR3 region has 15 residues. CDR1 and CDR2 from the germline V gene are SQVTM and ANQGSEA. Germline trimming cut 2 bases from V and 1 base from J; bases unmatched to any gene: 3. The CDR3 coding sequence is TGCAGCGTTGAATTTCTAGCGGGAGGCACAGATACGCAGTATTTT. It yields the protein CSVEFLAGGTDTQYF.

This clone was seen only a few times. J is TRBJ2-2 and V is TRBV7-2; the match to TRBD2 covers 8 bases. The trim removed 5 bases at V and 8 bases at J, leaving 10 bases unmatched. Germline V gives CDR1 SGHTA, CDR2 FQGNSA. The CDR3 sequence is 15 residues long. The CDR3 here is CASSQRGSGEGELFF. The CDR3 bases are TGTGCCAGCAGCCAGCGGGGTAGCGGGGAGGGGGAGCTGTTTTTT.

The genes are TRBV6-5 and TRBJ2-5; tentative D call: TRBD2 (6 bases). Looked up from germline, CDR1 is MNHEY and CDR2 is SVGAGI. This CDR3 has 16 residues. V lost 4 bases to trimming and J lost 4 bases, with 19 bases between them. The CDR3 protein is CASSFTRSWGGETQYF. CDR3 DNA sequence: TGTGCCAGCAGTTTTACCCGGTCGTGGGGAGGAGAGACCCAGTACTTC.

The chain links TRBV7-2 to TRBJ1-1, with D possibly matching TRBD1 (5 bases). Germline V CDR1 and CDR2: SGHTA, FQGNSA. The V and J ends lost 1 base and 11 bases respectively, with 11 bases between them. The CDR3 has 12 amino acids. The CDR3 DNA follows: TGTGCCAGCAGCTTAGATACAGGCTGGGCTTTCTTT. Translated, it gives CASSLDTGWAFF.

This chain uses TRBV2 with TRBJ2-1; 10 bases are shared with TRBD1. The V segment lost 6 bases and the J segment 4 bases; nucleotides outside the gene matches: 15. CDR1 and CDR2 from the germline V gene are SNHLY and FYNNEI. CDR3 length equals 18 residues. The CDR3: CASSYLPRQGAFYNEQFF. The CDR3 DNA follows: TGTGCCAGCAGCTACCTTCCTCGACAGGGGGCTTTTTACAATGAGCAGTTCTTC.

This clone was seen just once. V and J are TRBV5-1 and TRBJ1-2; 12 bases map to TRBD1. Germline lookup yields CDR1 SGHRS and CDR2 YFSETQ. Unmatched junction bases numbered 8, after V lost 4 bases and J lost 1 base. The CDR3 runs to 17 residues. In nucleotides, the CDR3 is TGCGCCAGCAGCCTCGGGACAGGGGGCACCTTTAACTATGGCTACACCTTC. It is translated as CASSLGTGGTFNYGYTF.

The chain links TRBV2 to TRBJ1-1; D gene uncertain. This CDR3 has 13 amino acids. Per germline, CDR1 SNHLY and CDR2 FYNNEI. V lost 2 bases, J lost 5 bases, and 9 bases lay in between. CDR3 residues: CASSEREETEAFF. The CDR3 coding sequence is TGTGCCAGCAGTGAACGGGAGGAGACTGAAGCTTTCTTT.

The chain uses TRBV18 and TRBJ1-1; D not certain. CDR3 length equals 17 residues. V dropped 3 bases and J dropped 4 bases, with 21 bases sitting between them. Per germline, CDR1 KGHSH and CDR2 LQKENI. DNA for the CDR3: TGTGCCAGCTCACCTTTCACTTCTTCCCCCCTTTCCACTGAAGCTTTCTTT. Translating gives CASSPFTSSPLSTEAFF.

Details on this clone: Other nucleotide sequences from this sample produce the same CDR3. The chain carries TRBV12-5 and TRBJ2-5; 9 bases line up with TRBD1. Trimming cost V 6 bases and J 4 bases; bases outside gene matches: 6. The CDR3 sequence is 14 residues long. CDR1 LGHNT and CDR2 FRNRAP come from the germline V gene. The CDR3 spells CASGSGTGRETQYF. The CDR3 coding sequence is TGTGCTAGTGGATCTGGGACAGGGCGAGAGACCCAGTACTTC.

The genes are TRBV5-1 and TRBJ2-1, with a possible D match to TRBD1 (7 bases). V was cut by 4 bases and J by 3 bases, with 14 bases left in between. CDR1 and CDR2 from the germline V gene are SGHRS and YFSETQ. This CDR3 has 15 amino acids. The CDR3 region is CASSQGGSDYNEQFF. CDR3 in DNA: TGCGCCAGCAGCCAGGGGGGTTCCGACTACAATGAGCAGTTCTTC.

The gene calls are TRBV7-3 and TRBJ2-1, with 12 positions matching TRBD2. V gave up 2 bases and J gave up 4 bases; unmatched junction bases: 9. The CDR3 runs 18 residues. CDR1 and CDR2 (germline): SGHTA, FQGTGA. The CDR3 nucleotides are TGTGCCAGCAGCTTAGTCGGGGGGGGACTAGCGGGTTACAATGAGCAGTTCTTC. It yields the protein CASSLVGGGLAGYNEQFF.

A single count supports this clone. The V and J genes are TRBV6-4 and TRBJ2-1, with 12 bases matching TRBD2. V shed 4 bases, J shed 7 bases, and the junction held 2 bases outside the gene matches. CDR3 size: 14 residues. Germline-derived CDR1 and CDR2 are MRHNA and SNTAGT. The CDR3 sequence: CASSGLAGVNEQFF. CDR3 in DNA: TGTGCCAGCAGTGGACTAGCGGGAGTTAATGAGCAGTTCTTC.

This sequence joins TRBV6-6 and TRBJ2-5; 9 bases match TRBD1. Trimming removed 5 bases from V and 2 bases from J; junction bases left unmatched: 3. Looked up from germline, CDR1 is MNHNY and CDR2 is SVGAGI (reference sequence). The CDR3 extends over 14 amino acids. CDR3 sequence reads: CASSRDRGQETQYF. CDR3 DNA: TGTGCCAGCAGTCGCGACAGGGGGCAAGAGACCCAGTACTTC.

The V gene is TRBV7-9, the J gene TRBJ1-5; 10 bases map to TRBD1. CDR1 SEHNR and CDR2 FQNEAQ come from the germline V gene (reference sequence). The CDR3 sequence is 15 residues long. The J segment lost 2 bases and the V segment lost 6 bases, leaving 4 bases of the junction unmatched. The CDR3 loop is CASRPGTGGNQPQHF. CDR3 nucleotides: TGTGCCAGCAGACCTGGGACAGGGGGCAATCAGCCCCAGCATTTT. Complete variable domain (other parts from reference TRBV7-9 and TRBJ1-5): DTGVSQNPRHKITKRGQNVTFRCDPISEHNRLYWYRQTLGQGPEFLTYFQNEAQLEKSRLLSDRFSAERPKGSFSTLEIQRTEQGDSAMYLCASRPGTGGNQPQHFGDGTRLSIL.

The chain couples TRBV7-2 to TRBJ2-7; D call uncertain. The CDR3 loop spans 11 amino acids. The V and J ends lost 2 bases and 4 bases respectively, with 3 bases between them. Germline loops: CDR1 SGHTA, CDR2 FQGNSA. The CDR3 coding sequence is TGTGCCAGCAGCTTACAGTACGAGCAGTACTTC. Protein product: CASSLQYEQYF.